Sequencing of this T cell receptor (beta chain) was carried out in a study of shared clonotypes between healthy human individuals. Across the study: Per donor, CD8 memory used one plate, CD8 naive used two, CD4 memory used three and CD4 naive used three. Findings and limits, study-wide: Among donors, clonotype sharing was expected to be affected by sequencing depth.

From germline, CDR1 is SGHDT and CDR2 YYEEEE. The CDR3 runs 14 residues. V lost 2 bases, J lost 2 bases, and 10 bases lay in between. The protocol was immunoSEQ multiplex PCR, while the TCRdb copy is restricted to in-frame clones and leaves out a portion. Of around 720,000 clones in the sample, around three quarters were seen once. This clone was seen a handful of times. Antigen: not known. The sample contains more than one DNA sequence encoding this CDR3. The rearrangement joins TRBV5-6 to TRBJ1-2; no firm D call. The receptor was isolated from a woman under 40 in good health. The material sequenced was memory CD4+ T cells sorted from blood. The subset here: CD45RA-negative fraction. The CDR3 region is CASSFRTENYGYTF. In DNA, the CDR3 is TGTGCCAGCAGCTTTCGCACAGAGAACTATGGCTACACCTTC.